A single sample gave rise to the 20 T cell receptor beta chains below, sequenced in a study of T cell repertoires in cytomegalovirus infection. One entry per CDR3 protein results from TCRdb running MiXCR on the reads. This sample has about 490,000 distinct CDR3 sequences, with around 27% found just once. Sequences were obtained from PBMCs. These receptors all stem from a human donor in good health (CMV status not recorded). Some clones in this sample may be carry-over from other donors' samples.

This clonotype was seen at least ten times. The gene calls are TRBV7-9 and TRBJ2-2; D unclear. Germline values: CDR1 SEHNR, CDR2 FQNEAQ (reference sequence). This CDR3 contains 16 residues. V shed 5 bases and J shed 4 bases, with 17 bases lying between them. As DNA, the CDR3 is TGTGCCAGCAGCGCGCCTGAGCCCAGGATCACCGGGGAGCTGTTTTTT. Encoded protein: CASSAPEPRITGELFF.

The chain couples TRBV27 to TRBJ2-7, with no clear D. The CDR3 contains 14 residues. Germline CDR1 and CDR2: MNHEY and SMNVEV (reference sequence). Trimming left V 8 bases short and J 0 bases short, with 14 bases between. The CDR3 loop is CASQIDILSYEQYF. For the CDR3, the DNA is TGTGCCAGCCAGATCGACATTCTCTCCTACGAGCAGTACTTC.

This clonotype was seen only a few times. The CDR3 spells CASSPRDRVYEQYV. The DNA for the CDR3 is TGCGCCAGCAGCCCACGGGACAGGGTCTACGAGCAGTACGTC. The gene calls are TRBV10-2 and TRBJ2-7; 9 bases line up with TRBD1. V trimming: 6 bases; J trimming: 3 bases; junction bases outside the gene matches: 6. This CDR3 is 14 amino acids long. CDR1 WSHSY and CDR2 SAAADI come from the germline V gene.

This clonotype was seen a few times. V gene TRBV12-3 or TRBV12-4 combines with J gene TRBJ2-6, with 8 bases that match TRBD2. V gave up 8 bases and J gave up 0 bases; unmatched junction bases: 9. This CDR3 is built from 17 residues. In DNA, the CDR3 is TGTGCCAGCGCCCCCGGGGGGGCCCCCTCTGGGGCCAACGTCCTGACTTTC. Translation: CASAPGGAPSGANVLTF.

This clonotype was observed a few times. The rearrangement links TRBV6-1 to TRBJ2-7; 10 nucleotides agree with TRBD2. The ends lost 0 bases at V and 3 bases at J; junction bases unmatched: 2. CDR3 length equals 15 residues. From germline, CDR1 is MNHNS and CDR2 SASEGT. CDR3 DNA sequence: TGTGCCAGCAGTGAAGCTAGCGGGAGGATCTACGAGCAGTACTTC. Amino acids: CASSEASGRIYEQYF.

The V gene is TRBV7-9, the J gene TRBJ1-2, with D perhaps TRBD1 (5 bases). Trimming removed 8 bases from V and 3 bases from J, with 19 bases in between. The CDR3 consists of 15 residues. The V gene's germline CDR1 is SEHNR and CDR2 FQNEAQ (reference sequence). Here the CDR3 reads CASESLRGEDYGYTF. CDR3 nucleotide sequence: TGTGCCAGCGAGTCCTTGAGGGGTGAGGACTATGGCTACACCTTC.

The V call is TRBV20-1, the J call TRBJ1-4, with D possibly being TRBD1 (6 bases). Germline V lookup: CDR1 DFQATT, CDR2 SNEGSKA (reference sequence). The CDR3 length is 14 residues. The V and J ends lost 6 bases and 10 bases respectively, with 21 bases between them. The CDR3 region is CSARGQIIGGKLFF. The CDR3 coding sequence is TGCAGTGCCAGGGGACAAATTATAGGTGGAAAACTGTTTTTT.

This clonotype was seen a few times. The CDR3 loop reads CASSFGDRQPQHF. The CDR3, as DNA: TGTGCCAGCAGTTTCGGGGACCGTCAGCCCCAGCATTTT. This chain connects TRBV27 to TRBJ1-5; tentative D call: TRBD1 (5 bases). CDR1 is MNHEY and CDR2 is SMNVEV in the germline V gene (reference sequence). Trimming stripped 3 bases from V and 6 bases from J, with 9 bases between. This CDR3 contains 13 residues.

The chain links TRBV12-3 or TRBV12-4 to TRBJ1-2; a possible D gene is TRBD1 (5 bases). Trimming took 4 bases from V and 6 from J, leaving 18 bases between them. CDR3 length: 15 residues. This CDR3 reads CASSSAGGGWDGYTF. The CDR3 DNA reads as TGTGCCAGCAGTTCCGCTGGGGGGGGTTGGGATGGCTACACCTTC.

This clonotype was found a few times. The V call is TRBV7-9, the J call TRBJ2-5; tentative D call: TRBD2 (5 bases). The V and J ends lost 3 bases and 1 base respectively, with 9 bases between them. CDR3 size: 14 residues. In germline, CDR1 is SEHNR, CDR2 FQNEAQ (reference sequence). CDR3 DNA: TGTGCCAGCAGCTTCCTCAGCGGCCAAGAGACCCAGTACTTC. Protein sequence: CASSFLSGQETQYF.

A few counts support this clonotype. This sequence joins TRBV7-2 and TRBJ2-5, with D perhaps TRBD2 (6 bases). The CDR3 totals 14 residues. V lost 2 bases and J 4 bases, leaving 11 bases between the germline ends. CDR1 and CDR2 from the germline V gene are SGHTA and FQGNSA. The CDR3 loop is CASSLSTSRETQYF. Here the CDR3 DNA reads TGTGCCAGCAGCTTAAGTACTAGCAGAGAGACCCAGTACTTC.

The V and J genes are TRBV28 and TRBJ2-1; the D gene is possibly TRBD2 (6 bases). CDR1 MDHEN and CDR2 SYDVKM come from the germline V gene. The CDR3 spans 11 residues. V lost 5 bases, J lost 15 bases, and 14 bases lay in between. The CDR3 DNA reads as TGTGCCAGCAGTGGCGGGACGGGGTGGTTCTTC. It is translated as CASSGGTGWFF.

Points on this clonotype: One base away lies a much larger clone, so this may be a sequencing read error. The rearrangement uses TRBV7-8 and TRBJ1-1, with D uncertain. Between the trimmed V and J ends, which lost 1 base and 5 bases, there was a span of 11 bases. The germline V gene has CDR1 SGHVS and CDR2 FQNEAQ. CDR3 length: 14 residues. The chain's CDR3 is CASSLGPKDTEAFF. Written as DNA, the CDR3 is TGTGCCAGCAGCTTAGGCCCTAAGGATACTGAAGCTTTCTTT.

The chain uses TRBV20-1 and TRBJ2-3; TRBD2 might be the D (6 bases). The length of the CDR3 is 12 residues. Germline values: CDR1 DFQATT, CDR2 SNEGSKA (reference sequence). Trimming took off 6 bases at V and 4 bases at J, with 11 bases between the two ends. CDR3 in amino acids: CSAAGMADTQYF. CDR3 bases: TGCAGTGCGGCGGGAATGGCAGATACGCAGTATTTT.

In its sample, this clonotype was seen many times. The chain couples TRBV18 to TRBJ1-1; D gene unclear. CDR1 and CDR2 (germline): KGHSH, LQKENI. Trimming shortened V by 6 bases and J by 0 bases, and 11 bases separated the two germline ends. The CDR3 contains 14 residues. The chain's CDR3 is CASSPPYMNTEAFF. DNA of the CDR3: TGTGCCAGCTCCCCCCCATACATGAACACTGAAGCTTTCTTT.

This clonotype was detected many times. The gene calls are TRBV7-3 and TRBJ2-1; TRBD1 matches 7 bases. Germline V lookup: CDR1 SGHTA, CDR2 FQGTGA. Unmatched junction bases numbered 4, after V lost 4 bases and J lost 4 bases. This CDR3 is built from 14 residues. CDR3 in DNA: TGTGCCAGCAGCTCAGACAGGGCATACAATGAGCAGTTCTTC. Protein sequence: CASSSDRAYNEQFF.

This clonotype appeared many times. The genes are TRBV7-8 and TRBJ2-5; TRBD2 agrees at 10 bases. V gave up 5 bases and J gave up 1 base; unmatched junction bases: 10. CDR1 and CDR2 (germline): SGHVS, FQNEAQ. The CDR3 is made up of 17 amino acids. The CDR3 loop is CASSGSGLAGAQETQYF. In DNA form, the CDR3 reads TGTGCCAGCAGCGGATCGGGTCTAGCGGGAGCCCAAGAGACCCAGTACTTC.

The table lists this clonotype with a few counts. The V and J genes are TRBV5-6 and TRBJ1-5; TRBD1 matches 7 bases. CDR1 is SGHDT and CDR2 is YYEEEE in the germline V gene. After removal of 4 bases from V and 9 bases from J, the junction contained 16 bases not matched to a gene. CDR3 size: 16 residues. The CDR3 region is CASSRQGFGGGSPQHF. CDR3 in DNA: TGTGCCAGCAGCCGACAGGGTTTTGGAGGGGGATCGCCCCAGCATTTT.

The rearrangement joins TRBV6-1 to TRBJ2-5; TRBD2 matches 8 bases. Trimming cost V 6 bases and J 3 bases; bases outside gene matches: 9. The germline V gene encodes CDR1 MNHNS and CDR2 SASEGT. This CDR3 region has 15 residues. CDR3: CASSPQRGFEETQYF. CDR3 in DNA: TGTGCCAGCAGCCCCCAGCGGGGGTTCGAAGAGACCCAGTACTTC.

This clonotype was counted at least ten times. J is TRBJ2-5 and V is TRBV7-9, with 14 nucleotides matching TRBD2. Germline CDR1 and CDR2: SEHNR and FQNEAQ (reference sequence). The CDR3 has 17 residues. The V segment lost 1 base and the J segment 5 bases; nucleotides outside the gene matches: 6. CDR3 coding DNA: TGTGCCAGCAGCTTAGGGACTAGCGGGAGGATCAGGGAGACCCAGTACTTC. Protein: CASSLGTSGRIRETQYF. The full variable domain, with the rest looked up from reference TRBV7-9 and TRBJ2-5, is DTGVSQNPRHKITKRGQNVTFRCDPISEHNRLYWYRQTLGQGPEFLTYFQNEAQLEKSRLLSDRFSAERPKGSFSTLEIQRTEQGDSAMYLCASSLGTSGRIRETQYFGPGTRLLVL.